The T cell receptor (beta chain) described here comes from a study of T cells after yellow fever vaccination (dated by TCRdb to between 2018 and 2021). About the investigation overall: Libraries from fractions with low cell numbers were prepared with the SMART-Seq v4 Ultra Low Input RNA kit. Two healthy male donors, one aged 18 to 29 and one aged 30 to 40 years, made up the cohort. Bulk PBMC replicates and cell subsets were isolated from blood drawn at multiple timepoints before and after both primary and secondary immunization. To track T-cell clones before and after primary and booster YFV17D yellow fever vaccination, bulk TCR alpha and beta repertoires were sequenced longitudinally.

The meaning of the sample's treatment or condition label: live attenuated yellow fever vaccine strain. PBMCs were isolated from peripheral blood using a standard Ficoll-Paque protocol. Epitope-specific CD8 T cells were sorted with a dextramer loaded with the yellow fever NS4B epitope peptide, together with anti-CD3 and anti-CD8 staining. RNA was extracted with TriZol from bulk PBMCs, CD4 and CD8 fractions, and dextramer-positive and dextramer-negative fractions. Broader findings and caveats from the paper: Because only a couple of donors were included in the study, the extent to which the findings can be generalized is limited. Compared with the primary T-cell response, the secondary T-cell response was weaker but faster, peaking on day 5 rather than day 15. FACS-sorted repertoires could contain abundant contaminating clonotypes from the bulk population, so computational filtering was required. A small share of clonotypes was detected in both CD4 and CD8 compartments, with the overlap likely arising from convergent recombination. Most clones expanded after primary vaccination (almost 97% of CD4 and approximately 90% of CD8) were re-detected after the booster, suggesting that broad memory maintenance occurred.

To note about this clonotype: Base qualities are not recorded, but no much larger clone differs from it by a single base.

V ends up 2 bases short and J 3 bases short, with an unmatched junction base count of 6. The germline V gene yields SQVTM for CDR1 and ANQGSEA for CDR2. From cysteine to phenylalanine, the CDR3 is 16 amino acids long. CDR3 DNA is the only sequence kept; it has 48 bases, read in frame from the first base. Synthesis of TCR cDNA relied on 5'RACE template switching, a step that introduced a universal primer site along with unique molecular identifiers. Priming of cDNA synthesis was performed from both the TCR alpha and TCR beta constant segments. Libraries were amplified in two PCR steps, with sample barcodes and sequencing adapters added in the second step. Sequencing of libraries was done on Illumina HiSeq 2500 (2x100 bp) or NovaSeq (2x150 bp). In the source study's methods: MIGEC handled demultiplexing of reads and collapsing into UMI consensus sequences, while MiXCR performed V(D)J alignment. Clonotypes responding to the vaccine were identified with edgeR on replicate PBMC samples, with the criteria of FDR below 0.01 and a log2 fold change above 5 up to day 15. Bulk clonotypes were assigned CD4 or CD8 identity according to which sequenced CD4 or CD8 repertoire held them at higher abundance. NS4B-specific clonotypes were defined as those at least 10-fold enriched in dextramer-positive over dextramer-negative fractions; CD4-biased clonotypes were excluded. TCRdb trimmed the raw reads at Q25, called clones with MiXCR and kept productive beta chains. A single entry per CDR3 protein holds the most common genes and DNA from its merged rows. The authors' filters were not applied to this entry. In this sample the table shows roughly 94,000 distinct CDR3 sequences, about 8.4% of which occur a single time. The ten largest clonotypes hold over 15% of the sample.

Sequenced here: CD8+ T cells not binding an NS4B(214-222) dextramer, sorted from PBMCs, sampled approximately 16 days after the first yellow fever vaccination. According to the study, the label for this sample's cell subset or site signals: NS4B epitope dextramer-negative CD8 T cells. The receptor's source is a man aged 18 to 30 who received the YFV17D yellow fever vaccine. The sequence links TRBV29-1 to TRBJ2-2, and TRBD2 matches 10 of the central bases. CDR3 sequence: CSVELGTSAHTGELFF. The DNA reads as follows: TGCAGCGTTGAACTCGGGACTAGCGCCCACACCGGGGAGCTGTTTTTT.